Below are 10 T cell receptor beta chains sequenced from a single sample in a study of molecular identifiers for immune sequencing clone quantification. MiXCR, run by TCRdb on the PCR reads, gives a single entry per CDR3 protein. The sample yields some 94,000 distinct CDR3 sequences, 20% to 30% seen once. The sample taken for sequencing was naive CD8+ T cells from blood, with Jurkat cell RNA spiked in. Subset here: FACS-sorted CD8+CD4-CCR7+CD45RA+ naive T cells. The receptors were sampled from a human donor in good health. Some libraries in this study had Jurkat cell RNA spiked in.

This clonotype was seen ten or more times. This chain links TRBV20-1 with TRBJ1-3; unclear D gene. CDR1 and CDR2 from the germline V gene are DFQATT and SNEGSKA (reference sequence). The germline V and J ends were trimmed by 1 base and 0 bases, with 13 bases remaining between them. CDR3 length: 16 residues. In DNA form, the CDR3 reads TGCAGTGCTAGAGGGGAGATTTCATACTCTGGAAACACCATATATTTT. Protein: CSARGEISYSGNTIYF.

This clonotype was counted a few times. Since a much larger clone is just one base distant, this may be a read error. It is likely a read error, because the conserved phenylalanine at the end of the CDR3 is missing. This chain links TRBV7-9 with TRBJ2-3; D may be TRBD1 (5 bases). Germline CDR1 reads SEHNR; CDR2 reads FQNEAQ (reference sequence). The length of the CDR3 is 15 residues. Trimming removed 1 base at V and 8 bases at J, with 16 bases between. The CDR3 DNA sequence: TGTGCCAGCAGCTTAGTGGGGCAGGTACTAATTACGCAGTATCTT. Encoded protein: CASSLVGQVLITQYL.

The table lists this clonotype with a few counts. V and J are TRBV14 and TRBJ2-7; TRBD1 matches at 8 bases. The CDR3 runs to 15 residues. Losses at the gene ends were 4 bases for V and 3 bases for J; bases not matched to a gene: 8. Germline V gives CDR1 SGHDN, CDR2 FVKESK. CDR3 residues: CASSPVGTGYYEQYF. The CDR3 DNA follows: TGTGCCAGCAGCCCAGTGGGGACAGGCTACTACGAGCAGTACTTC.

With regard to this clonotype: A much larger clone lies a single base off, so this may be a read error. The rearrangement links TRBV6-2 or TRBV6-3 to TRBJ2-7, with D possibly being TRBD1 (6 bases). This CDR3 has 14 residues. Looked up from germline, CDR1 is MNHEY and CDR2 is SVGEGT. V lost 6 bases and J lost 5, with 17 bases in between. The CDR3 DNA sequence: TGTGCCAGCAGCCTGGGGCAGGGGAACGACGAGCAGTACTTC. It codes for CASSLGQGNDEQYF.

This clonotype was detected ten times or more. One end of the junction fails to match germline, which may point to a read error. The rearrangement joins TRBV5-4 to TRBJ1-2; no definite D call. CDR1 is SGHNT, CDR2 YYREEE, per germline (reference sequence). The CDR3 sequence is 11 residues long. CDR3 coding DNA: TGTGCCAGCAGATTGGCTTTTAGCTACACCTTC. It is translated as CASRLAFSYTF.

This clonotype has a count of ten or more. The CDR3 nucleotides are TGTGCCAGCAGTTTAGCTAGGGGTGATCAGCCCCAGCATTTT. Encoded protein: CASSLARGDQPQHF. V gene TRBV12-3 or TRBV12-4 combines with J gene TRBJ1-5; D is possibly TRBD1 (5 bases). With 0 bases removed from V and 5 bases from J, the gap between germline ends came to 8 bases. The CDR3 covers 14 residues.

This chain joins TRBV12-3 or TRBV12-4 and TRBJ1-2; 9 nucleotides align to TRBD1. CDR3 length: 15 amino acids. J was trimmed by 7 bases and V by 5 bases; bases with no gene match: 11. The CDR3 sequence is CASSPQGQGLVGYTF. The CDR3 nucleotides are TGTGCCAGCAGTCCTCAGGGACAGGGACTGGTTGGCTACACCTTC.

This clonotype was counted only a few times. The V and J genes are TRBV29-1 and TRBJ2-1; 8 nucleotides align to TRBD1. CDR1 and CDR2 (germline): SQVTM, ANQGSEA. V gave up 3 bases and J gave up 5 bases; unmatched junction bases: 6. This CDR3 comprises 14 residues. In DNA, the CDR3 is TGCAGCGTTGAGGACAGGGCTCCCGACAATGAGCAGTTCTTC. This sequence encodes CSVEDRAPDNEQFF.

This clonotype was found many times. The chain combines TRBV7-2 with TRBJ2-5; D is possibly TRBD1 or TRBD2 (5 bases each). The germline gives CDR1 SGHTA, CDR2 FQGNSA. CDR3 length equals 16 residues. Between the trimmed V and J ends, which lost 3 bases and 5 bases, there was a span of 19 bases. This chain's CDR3 is CASSLGVGGLSETQYF. DNA of the CDR3: TGTGCCAGCAGCTTGGGGGTTGGCGGACTGAGCGAGACCCAGTACTTC.

This clonotype was observed many times. This chain joins TRBV9 and TRBJ2-2, with D unclear. Germline V CDR1 and CDR2: SGDLS, YYNGEE. This CDR3 has 13 amino acids. Trimming cost V 3 bases and J 1 base, with 4 bases left between them. CDR3 amino acids: CASSDENTGELFF. DNA for the CDR3: TGTGCCAGCAGCGACGAGAACACCGGGGAGCTGTTTTTT.